The present T cell receptor beta chain was sequenced within a study of shared clonotypes between healthy human individuals. Study context: The donor group consisted of a couple of women and a few men, aged 18 to 49. Findings of the study overall: A reduction in generation probabilities was seen for non-shared clonotypes relative to those shared by all four donors. Generally, naive subsets (rather than memory subsets) showed larger estimated richness.

At the deep level, the assay was run. Only in-frame clones appear in the TCRdb table, and some are missing; sequencing was by immunoSEQ multiplex PCR. The table includes some 240,000 clones, under 80% detected once. CDR1 and CDR2 (germline): LNHDA, SQIVND (reference sequence). The CDR3 runs 14 residues. V lost 8 bases, J lost 0 bases, and 11 bases lay in between. A few counts support this clone. Antigen: not known. Sequences were obtained from memory CD4+ T cells sorted from blood. Subset noted: CD45RA-negative fraction. This TCR derives from a man aged 25 to 45 in good health. The chain uses TRBV19 and TRBJ1-5, with TRBD1 as a possible D gene (5 bases). CDR3 coding DNA: TGTGCCAGTCGTACGGGGGATAGCAATCAGCCCCAGCATTTT. It codes for CASRTGDSNQPQHF.